This T cell receptor (beta chain) is from a study of CD8+CD57+ T cells in acquired aplastic anemia. The overall study: Roughly 3 ug was the average amount of DNA from sorted CD4+ and CD8+ cells. Findings of the study overall: A set of roughly 27 CD8+ CDR3 sequences was shared between patients and controls, and these sequences appeared highly expressed in patients.

TCR beta VDJ and CDR3 were profiled, and genomic DNA was the template. One entry per CDR3 protein results from TCRdb running MiXCR on the reads. The sample lists roughly 420,000 distinct CDR3 sequences, just under 70% occurring once. Remarks on this clonotype: Its specificity is not known.

This CDR3 is 15 amino acids long. From germline, CDR1 is LNHNV and CDR2 YYDKDF (reference sequence). Trimming removed 0 bases from V and 0 bases from J, with 8 bases in between. Sequenced material: sorted CD4+, CD8+, or CD8+CD57+ T cells (not recorded which) from PBMCs. The clonotype originates from a human donor in good health, serving as a control. The V call is TRBV15, the J call TRBJ1-1; possible D gene TRBD1, 5 bases. Written as DNA, the CDR3 is TGTGCCACCAGCAGAGACAGGGCCGTGAACACTGAAGCTTTCTTT. Residues: CATSRDRAVNTEAFF.